The sequence of this T cell receptor (beta chain) was determined in a study of T cell changes during pregnancy in multiple sclerosis. Only in-frame clones appear in the TCRdb table, and some are missing; sequencing was by immunoSEQ multiplex PCR. The sample holds roughly 24,000 clones, around nine tenths seen once. Trimming took off 2 bases at V and 0 bases at J, with 9 bases between the two ends. CDR1 SGHDT and CDR2 YYEEEE come from the germline V gene. The CDR3 is made up of 15 amino acids. V usage is TRBV5-6 and J usage is TRBJ1-5; D uncertain. The sample was CD4+ T cells from peripheral blood mononuclear cells, taken in the second trimester of pregnancy. The TCR originated in a female donor in good health, enrolled as a control in a pregnancy study. CDR3 sequence (DNA): TGTGCCAGCAGCTTATTAACAGATAGCAATCAGCCCCAGCATTTT. Its translation: CASSLLTDSNQPQHF.